This T cell receptor beta chain was found in a study of beta chain features in type 1 diabetes. General study findings and limits: VDJ junctions sequenced from type 1 diabetes patients showed fewer insertions and more deletions. Cells with high TCR expression could be over-represented when cDNA is sequenced.

Expressed TCRB transcripts were sequenced because the isolated RNA had all been reverse transcribed beforehand. Clones were sequenced by immunoSEQ multiplex PCR, and TCRdb holds only the in-frame ones, with some missing. The profile shows around 140,000 clones, less than 11% of them singletons. This clone turned up a few times. Antigen unknown. V shed 6 bases and J shed 0 bases, with 8 bases lying between them. The CDR3 totals 13 residues. Germline V gene data show CDR1 as KGHSH and CDR2 as LQKENI. The sequence derives from a man aged 18 to 29 in good health. Sequencing input: naive CD4+ T cells from blood. V is TRBV18 and J is TRBJ1-2; a possible D gene is TRBD1 (5 bases). Here the CDR3 DNA reads TGTGCCAGCTCGACAGAGGCTAACTATGGCTACACCTTC. The encoded protein is CASSTEANYGYTF.